The sequence of this TCR beta chain was determined in a study of T cell changes during pregnancy in multiple sclerosis (dated by TCRdb to between 2019 and 2020). Background on the whole study: The study looked at changes in the T cell repertoire across pregnancy in women with multiple sclerosis.

The CDR3, cysteine through phenylalanine, is 15 amino acids long. Kept here is only the CDR3 DNA, which spans 45 bases and is read in frame from base 1. At the junction V is shortened by 3 bases and J by 4 bases; bases outside the gene matches: 7. Taken from the germline V gene, the CDR1 and CDR2 loops are SGHRS and YFSETQ. On this clone itself: Its antigen has not been determined. No per-base quality is available; no much larger clone lies one base away.

Receptors were amplified or captured by the immunoSEQ multiplex PCR assay. Sourced from immuneACCESS, this table was stored by TCRdb with only in-frame sequences that have V and J called. A share of the clones is absent; for the studies checked, an unresolved V gene accounts for under half, and the remainder has no known explanation. Across this sample there are around 39,000 clones, with over 75% seen only once. The ten largest make up around 1.2% of the sample. This sequence uses TRBV5-1 and TRBJ2-7; the central 10 bases match TRBD2. Here the sequenced sample was CD4+ T cells from peripheral blood mononuclear cells, taken before pregnancy. The TCR sequence derives from a female donor with multiple sclerosis, enrolled in a pregnancy study. Read as DNA, the sequence is TGCGCCAGCAGCTCCCTGGGTAGCGGGGGGTACGAGCAGTACTTC. Its amino acids are CASSSLGSGGYEQYF.